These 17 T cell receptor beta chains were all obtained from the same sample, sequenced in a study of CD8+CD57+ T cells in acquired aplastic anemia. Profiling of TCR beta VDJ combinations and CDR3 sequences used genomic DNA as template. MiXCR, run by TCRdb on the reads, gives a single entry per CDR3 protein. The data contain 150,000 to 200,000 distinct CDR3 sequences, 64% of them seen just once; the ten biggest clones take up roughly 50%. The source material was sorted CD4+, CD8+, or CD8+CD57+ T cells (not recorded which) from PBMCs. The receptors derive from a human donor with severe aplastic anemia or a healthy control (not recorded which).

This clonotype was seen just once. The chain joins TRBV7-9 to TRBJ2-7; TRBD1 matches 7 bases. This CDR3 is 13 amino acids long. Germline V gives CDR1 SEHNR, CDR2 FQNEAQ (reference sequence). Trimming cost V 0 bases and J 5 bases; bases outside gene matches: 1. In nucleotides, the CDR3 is TGTGCCAGCAGCTTAGCGCAGGGGGACGAGCAGTACTTC. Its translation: CASSLAQGDEQYF.

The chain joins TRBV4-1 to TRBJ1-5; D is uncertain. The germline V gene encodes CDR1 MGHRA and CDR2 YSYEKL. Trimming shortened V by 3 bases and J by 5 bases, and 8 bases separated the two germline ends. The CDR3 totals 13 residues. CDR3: CASSQGEDQPQHF. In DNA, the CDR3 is TGCGCCAGCAGCCAGGGAGAGGATCAGCCCCAGCATTTT.

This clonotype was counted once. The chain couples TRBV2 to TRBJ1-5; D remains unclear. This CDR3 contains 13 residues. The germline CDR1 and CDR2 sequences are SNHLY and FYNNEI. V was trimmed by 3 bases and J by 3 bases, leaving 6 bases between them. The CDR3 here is CASSDPVNQPQHF. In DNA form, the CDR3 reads TGTGCCAGCAGTGATCCGGTCAATCAGCCCCAGCATTTT.

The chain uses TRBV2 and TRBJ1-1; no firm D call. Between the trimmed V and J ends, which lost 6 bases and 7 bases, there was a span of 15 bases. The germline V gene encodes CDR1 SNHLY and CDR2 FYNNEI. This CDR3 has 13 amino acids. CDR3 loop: CASRETPGLEAFF. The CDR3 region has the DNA TGTGCCAGCAGGGAAACTCCGGGTCTTGAAGCTTTCTTT.

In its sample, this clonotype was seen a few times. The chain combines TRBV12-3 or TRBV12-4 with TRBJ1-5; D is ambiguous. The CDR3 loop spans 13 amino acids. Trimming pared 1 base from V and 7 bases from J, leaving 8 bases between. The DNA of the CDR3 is TGTGCCAGCAGTTTAGGGGAGGAACAGCCCCAGCATTTT. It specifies CASSLGEEQPQHF.

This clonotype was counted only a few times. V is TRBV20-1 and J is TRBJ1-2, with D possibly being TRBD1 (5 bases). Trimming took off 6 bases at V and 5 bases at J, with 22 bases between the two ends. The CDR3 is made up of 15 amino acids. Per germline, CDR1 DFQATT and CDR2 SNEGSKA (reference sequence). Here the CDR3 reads CSADLRAGSVYGYTF. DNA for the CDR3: TGCAGTGCCGATCTCCGTGCAGGGTCCGTGTATGGCTACACCTTC.

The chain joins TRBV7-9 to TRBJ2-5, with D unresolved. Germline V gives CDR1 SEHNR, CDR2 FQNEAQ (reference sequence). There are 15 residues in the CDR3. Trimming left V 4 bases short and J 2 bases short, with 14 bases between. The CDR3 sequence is CASSSPGRLQETQYF. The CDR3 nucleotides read TGTGCCAGCAGCTCACCCGGACGGTTACAAGAGACCCAGTACTTC. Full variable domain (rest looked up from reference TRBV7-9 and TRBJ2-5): DTGVSQNPRHKITKRGQNVTFRCDPISEHNRLYWYRQTLGQGPEFLTYFQNEAQLEKSRLLSDRFSAERPKGSFSTLEIQRTEQGDSAMYLCASSSPGRLQETQYFGPGTRLLVL.

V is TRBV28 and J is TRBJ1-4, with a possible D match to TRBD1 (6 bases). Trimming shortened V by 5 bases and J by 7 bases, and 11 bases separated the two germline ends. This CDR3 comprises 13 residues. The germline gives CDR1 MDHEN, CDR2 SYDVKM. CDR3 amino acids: CASSIGGIEKLFF. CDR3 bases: TGTGCCAGCAGTATAGGGGGAATTGAAAAACTGTTTTTT.

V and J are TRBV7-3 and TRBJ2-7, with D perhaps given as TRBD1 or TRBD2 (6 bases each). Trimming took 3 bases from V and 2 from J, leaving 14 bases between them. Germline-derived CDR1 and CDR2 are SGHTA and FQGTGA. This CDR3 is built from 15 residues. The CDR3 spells CASSLVGGEAYEQYF. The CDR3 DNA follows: TGTGCCAGCAGCTTGGTGGGGGGCGAGGCCTACGAGCAGTACTTC.

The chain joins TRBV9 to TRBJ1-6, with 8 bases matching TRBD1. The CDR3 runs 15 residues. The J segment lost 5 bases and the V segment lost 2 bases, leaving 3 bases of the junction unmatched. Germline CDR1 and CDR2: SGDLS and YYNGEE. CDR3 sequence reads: CASSVQGQDNSPLHF. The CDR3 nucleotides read TGTGCCAGCAGCGTGCAGGGACAGGATAATTCACCCCTCCACTTT.

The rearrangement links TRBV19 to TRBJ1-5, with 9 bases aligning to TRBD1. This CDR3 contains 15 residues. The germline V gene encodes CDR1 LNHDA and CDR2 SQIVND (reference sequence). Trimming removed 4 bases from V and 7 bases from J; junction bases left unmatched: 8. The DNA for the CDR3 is TGTGCCAGTAGTAAACCTACAGGGGGCGGACAGCCCCAGCATTTT. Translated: CASSKPTGGGQPQHF.

CDR3 nucleotides: TGTGCCATCAGTGTACAGCGGGAGAGCTACGAGCAGTACTTC. Amino acid sequence: CAISVQRESYEQYF. V and J are TRBV10-3 and TRBJ2-7; the match to TRBD2 covers 8 bases. The CDR3 runs to 14 residues. V trimming: 4 bases; J trimming: 3 bases; junction bases outside the gene matches: 5. Germline V gives CDR1 ENHRY, CDR2 SYGVKD.

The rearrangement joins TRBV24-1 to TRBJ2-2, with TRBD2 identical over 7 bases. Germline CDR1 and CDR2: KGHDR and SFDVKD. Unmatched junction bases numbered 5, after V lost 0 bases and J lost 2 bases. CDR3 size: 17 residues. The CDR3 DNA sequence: TGTGCCACCAGTGATTTGCAGCGGGGCCTAAACACCGGGGAGCTGTTTTTT. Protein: CATSDLQRGLNTGELFF.

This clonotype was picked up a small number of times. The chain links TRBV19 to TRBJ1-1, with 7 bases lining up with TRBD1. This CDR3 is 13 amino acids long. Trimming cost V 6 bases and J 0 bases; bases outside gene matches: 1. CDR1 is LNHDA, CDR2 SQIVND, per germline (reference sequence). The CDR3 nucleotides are TGTGCCAGTAGGGACAGGCTGAACACTGAAGCTTTCTTT. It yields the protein CASRDRLNTEAFF.

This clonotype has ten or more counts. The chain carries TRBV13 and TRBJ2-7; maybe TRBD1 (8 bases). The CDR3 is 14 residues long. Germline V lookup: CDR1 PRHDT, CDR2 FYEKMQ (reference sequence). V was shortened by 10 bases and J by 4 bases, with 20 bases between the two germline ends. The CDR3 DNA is TGTGCCACCGCGGGGAGCGGGGACAGGTACGAGCAGTACTTC. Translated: CATAGSGDRYEQYF.

CDR3 nucleotide sequence: TGTGCCAGCACCCAAGACAGGGGGAGCAATCAGCCCCAGCATTTT. The encoded protein is CASTQDRGSNQPQHF. V is TRBV10-3 and J is TRBJ1-5; 9 bases align to TRBD1. This CDR3 comprises 15 residues. In germline, CDR1 is ENHRY, CDR2 SYGVKD. The V and J ends lost 10 bases and 1 base, in that order; junction bases with no gene match: 8.

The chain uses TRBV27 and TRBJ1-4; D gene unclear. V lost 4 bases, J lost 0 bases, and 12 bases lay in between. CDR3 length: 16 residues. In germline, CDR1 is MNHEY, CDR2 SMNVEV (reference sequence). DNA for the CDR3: TGTGCCAGCAGTTCCTCGGTGAGAGCAACTAATGAAAAACTGTTTTTT. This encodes CASSSSVRATNEKLFF. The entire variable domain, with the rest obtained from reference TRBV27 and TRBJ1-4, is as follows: EAQVTQNPRYLITVTGKKLTVTCSQNMNHEYMSWYRQDPGLGLRQIYYSMNVEVTDKGDVPEGYKVSRKEKRNFPLILESPSPNQTSLYFCASSSSVRATNEKLFFGSGTQLSVL.